This TCR beta chain is drawn from a study of human thymus T cells. Trimming cost V 8 bases and J 4 bases; bases outside gene matches: 23. Per germline, CDR1 SNHLY and CDR2 FYNNEI. CDR3 size: 20 residues. General observations from the study: Repertoires from thymus and blood appeared to show biased V and J gene usage.

TCRdb's copy holds only in-frame clones and misses some; the assay was immunoSEQ multiplex PCR. This sample yields around 70,000 clones, of which 95% are seen a single time; under 0.04% belongs to the top ten. Corrective cardiac operations yielded the resected thymus tissue. Healthy Finnish infants having corrective surgery for congenital heart defects served as donors. As regards this clone: Its antigen remains unidentified.

This TCR came from a girl less than two years old with a congenital heart defect but otherwise immunologically healthy. Material for sequencing was thymus tissue. The chain is built from TRBV2 and TRBJ2-2; 9 bases line up with TRBD2. In DNA form, the CDR3 reads TGTGCCAGCTCCAGGAGGGGGAGGAAGGGACTAGCCCAAGTCACCGGGGAGCTGTTTTTT. Amino acid sequence: CASSRRGRKGLAQVTGELFF. The full variable domain, its missing parts supplied by reference TRBV2 and TRBJ2-2, is EPEVTQTPSHQVTQMGQEVILRCVPISNHLYFYWYRQILGQKVEFLVSFYNNEISEKSEIFDDQFSVERPDGSNFTLKIRSTKLEDSAMYFCASSRRGRKGLAQVTGELFFGEGSRLTVL.